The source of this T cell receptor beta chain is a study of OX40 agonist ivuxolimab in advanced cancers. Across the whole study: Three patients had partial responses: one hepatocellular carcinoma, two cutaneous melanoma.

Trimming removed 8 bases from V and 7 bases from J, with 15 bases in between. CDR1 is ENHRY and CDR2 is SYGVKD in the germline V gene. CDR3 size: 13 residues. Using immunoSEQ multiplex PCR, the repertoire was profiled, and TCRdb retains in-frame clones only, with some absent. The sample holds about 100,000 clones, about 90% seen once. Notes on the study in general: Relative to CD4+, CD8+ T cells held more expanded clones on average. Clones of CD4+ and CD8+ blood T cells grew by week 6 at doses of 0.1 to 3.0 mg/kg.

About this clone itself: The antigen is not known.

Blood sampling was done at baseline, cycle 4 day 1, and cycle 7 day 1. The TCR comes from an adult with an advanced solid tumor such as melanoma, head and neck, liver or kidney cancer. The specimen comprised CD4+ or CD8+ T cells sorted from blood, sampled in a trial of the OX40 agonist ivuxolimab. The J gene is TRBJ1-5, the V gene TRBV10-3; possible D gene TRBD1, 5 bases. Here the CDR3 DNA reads TGTGCCATCTCCGAGGGGCCGGGGCAGCCCCAGCATTTT. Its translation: CAISEGPGQPQHF.